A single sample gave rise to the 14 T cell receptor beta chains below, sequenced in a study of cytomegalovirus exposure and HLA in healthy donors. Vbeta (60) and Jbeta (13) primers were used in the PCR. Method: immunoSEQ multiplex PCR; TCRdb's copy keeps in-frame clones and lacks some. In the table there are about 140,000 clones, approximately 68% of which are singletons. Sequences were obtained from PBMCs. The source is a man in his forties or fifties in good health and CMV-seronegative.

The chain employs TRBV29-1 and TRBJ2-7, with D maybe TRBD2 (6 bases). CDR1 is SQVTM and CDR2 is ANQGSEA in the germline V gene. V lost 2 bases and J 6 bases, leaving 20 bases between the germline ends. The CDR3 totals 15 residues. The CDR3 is CSVEPPGLPSGEQYF. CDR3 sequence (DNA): TGCAGCGTTGAACCCCCGGGACTTCCTTCGGGCGAGCAGTACTTC.

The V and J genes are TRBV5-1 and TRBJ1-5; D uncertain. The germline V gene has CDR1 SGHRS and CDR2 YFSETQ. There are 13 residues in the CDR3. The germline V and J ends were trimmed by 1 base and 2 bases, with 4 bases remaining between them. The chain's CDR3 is CASSLYGNQPQHF. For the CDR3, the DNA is TGCGCCAGCAGCTTGTATGGCAATCAGCCCCAGCATTTT.

The CDR3, as DNA: TGTGCCAGCAGCTTGGCCGGGACAGGGGTGAATCAGCCCCAGCATTTT. Protein: CASSLAGTGVNQPQHF. This chain links TRBV5-6 with TRBJ1-5; 10 nucleotides line up with TRBD1. This CDR3 is 16 amino acids long. CDR1 and CDR2 from the germline V gene are SGHDT and YYEEEE. Trimming removed 0 bases from V and 4 bases from J; junction bases left unmatched: 4.

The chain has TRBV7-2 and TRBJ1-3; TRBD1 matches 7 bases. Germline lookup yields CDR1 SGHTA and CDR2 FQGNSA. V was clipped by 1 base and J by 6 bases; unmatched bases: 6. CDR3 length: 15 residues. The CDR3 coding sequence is TGTGCCAGCAGCTTAGGCAGACAGGGACAAAACACCATATATTTT. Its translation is CASSLGRQGQNTIYF.

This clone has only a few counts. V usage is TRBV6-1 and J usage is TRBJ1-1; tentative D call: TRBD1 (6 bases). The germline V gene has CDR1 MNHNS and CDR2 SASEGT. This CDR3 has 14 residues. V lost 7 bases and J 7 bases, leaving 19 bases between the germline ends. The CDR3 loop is CASTLLPGHLEAFF. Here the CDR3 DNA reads TGTGCCAGCACCCTTCTACCGGGACACCTTGAAGCTTTCTTT.

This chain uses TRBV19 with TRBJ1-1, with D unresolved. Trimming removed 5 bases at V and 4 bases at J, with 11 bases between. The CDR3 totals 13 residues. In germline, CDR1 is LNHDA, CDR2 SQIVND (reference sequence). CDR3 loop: CASSLSRGTEAFF. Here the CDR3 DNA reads TGTGCCAGTAGTCTGAGCCGGGGCACTGAAGCTTTCTTT.

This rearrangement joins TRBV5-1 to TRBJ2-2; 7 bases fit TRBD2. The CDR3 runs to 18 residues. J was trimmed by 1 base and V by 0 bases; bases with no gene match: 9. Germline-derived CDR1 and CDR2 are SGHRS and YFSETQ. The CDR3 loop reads CASSLAGGGGLNTGELFF. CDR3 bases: TGCGCCAGCAGCTTGGCGGGTGGCGGGGGACTGAACACCGGGGAGCTGTTTTTT.

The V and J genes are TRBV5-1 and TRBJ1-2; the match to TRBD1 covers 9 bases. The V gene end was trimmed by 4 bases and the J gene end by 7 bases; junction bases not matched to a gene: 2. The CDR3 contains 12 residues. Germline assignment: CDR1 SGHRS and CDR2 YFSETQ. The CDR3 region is CASSRDRVGYTF. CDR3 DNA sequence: TGCGCCAGCAGCCGGGACAGGGTTGGCTACACCTTC.

The CDR3, as DNA: TGTGCCAGCAGTTCTCCACTAGCGGGGGGCACAGATACGCAGTATTTT. Translated: CASSSPLAGGTDTQYF. The J gene is TRBJ2-3, the V gene TRBV28, with TRBD2 identical over 11 bases. The germline V gene encodes CDR1 MDHEN and CDR2 SYDVKM. The CDR3 loop spans 16 amino acids. J lost 1 base, V lost 4 bases, and 4 bases had no gene match.

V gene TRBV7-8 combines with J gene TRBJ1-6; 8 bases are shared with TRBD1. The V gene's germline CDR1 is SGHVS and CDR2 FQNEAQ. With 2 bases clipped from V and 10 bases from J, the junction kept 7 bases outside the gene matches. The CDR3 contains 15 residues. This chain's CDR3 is CASSLFRTGRSPLHF. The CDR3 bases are TGTGCCAGCAGCTTATTTAGGACAGGGCGCTCACCCCTCCACTTT. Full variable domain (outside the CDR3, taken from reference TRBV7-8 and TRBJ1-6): GAGVSQSPRYKVAKRGQDVALRCDPISGHVSLFWYQQALGQGPEFLTYFQNEAQLDKSGLPSDRFFAERPEGSVSTLKIQRTQQEDSAVYLCASSLFRTGRSPLHFGNGTRLTVT.

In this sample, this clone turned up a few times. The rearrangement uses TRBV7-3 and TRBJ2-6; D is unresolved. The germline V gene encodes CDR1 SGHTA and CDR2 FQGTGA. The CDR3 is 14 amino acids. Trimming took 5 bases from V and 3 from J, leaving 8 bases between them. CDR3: CASSQAGGANVLTF. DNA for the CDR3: TGTGCCAGCAGCCAGGCAGGTGGGGCCAACGTCCTGACTTTC.

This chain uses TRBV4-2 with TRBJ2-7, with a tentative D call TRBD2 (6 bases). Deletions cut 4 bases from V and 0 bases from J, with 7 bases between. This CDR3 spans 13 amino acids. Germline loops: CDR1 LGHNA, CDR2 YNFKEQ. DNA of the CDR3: TGTGCCAGCAGCCGGAGGGGCTCCTACGAGCAGTACTTC. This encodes CASSRRGSYEQYF.

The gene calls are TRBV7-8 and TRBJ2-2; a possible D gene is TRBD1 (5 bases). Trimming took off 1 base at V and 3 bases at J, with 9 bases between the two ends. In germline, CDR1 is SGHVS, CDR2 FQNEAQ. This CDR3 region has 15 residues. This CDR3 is CASSLVRADTGELFF. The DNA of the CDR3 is TGTGCCAGCAGCTTAGTCAGGGCTGACACCGGGGAGCTGTTTTTT.

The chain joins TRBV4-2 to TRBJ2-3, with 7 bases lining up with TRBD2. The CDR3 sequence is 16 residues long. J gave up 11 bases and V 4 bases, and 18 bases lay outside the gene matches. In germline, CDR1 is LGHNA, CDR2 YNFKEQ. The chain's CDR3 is CASSPERAGFPFRQYF. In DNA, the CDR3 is TGTGCCAGCAGCCCCGAGAGAGCGGGGTTCCCTTTTAGGCAGTATTTT.